The source of this T cell receptor (beta chain) is a study of cytomegalovirus exposure and HLA in healthy donors. Study-level findings and limits: Reported results showed that the classifier diagnosed cytomegalovirus status with high specificity and sensitivity. Sequencing likely caused a cluster of highly shared sequence variants. Reports indicate that TCR beta sequences accurately predicted the HLA-A and HLA-B alleles of most subjects.

The J segment lost 7 bases and the V segment lost 5 bases, leaving 5 bases of the junction unmatched. The CDR3 length is 13 residues. CDR1 and CDR2 from the germline V gene are SEHNR and FQNEAQ (reference sequence). PCR was performed using 60 Vbeta and 13 Jbeta primers. In the source study's methods: Later reanalysis found around 84 million unique TCR beta chains, 10 million to 14 million of them shared. Assay used: immunoSEQ multiplex PCR; TCRdb lists only in-frame clones, some missing. The DNA was the basis for D and trimming; V, J and clone size are from that table. The table for this sample gives 90,000 to 100,000 clones. Details on this clone: No antigen is known for it.

The receptor was isolated from a woman in her 30s in good health and CMV-seronegative. The source material was PBMCs. V and J are TRBV7-9 and TRBJ2-1; 7 nucleotides line up with TRBD1. CDR3 loop: CASSDRVVNEQFF. CDR3 coding DNA: TGTGCCAGCAGCGACAGGGTTGTGAATGAGCAGTTCTTC.